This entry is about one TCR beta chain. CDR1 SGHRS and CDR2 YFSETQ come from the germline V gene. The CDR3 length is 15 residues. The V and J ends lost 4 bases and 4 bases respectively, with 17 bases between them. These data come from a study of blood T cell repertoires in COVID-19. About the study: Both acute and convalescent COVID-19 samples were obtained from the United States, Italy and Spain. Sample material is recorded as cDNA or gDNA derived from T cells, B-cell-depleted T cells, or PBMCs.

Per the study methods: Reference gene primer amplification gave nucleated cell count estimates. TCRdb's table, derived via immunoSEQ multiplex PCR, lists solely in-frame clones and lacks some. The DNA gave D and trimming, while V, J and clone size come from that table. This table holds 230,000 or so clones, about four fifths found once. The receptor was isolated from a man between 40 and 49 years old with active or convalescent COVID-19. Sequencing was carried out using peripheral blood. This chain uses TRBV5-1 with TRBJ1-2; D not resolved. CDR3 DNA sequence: TGCGCCAGCAGCCCACGGGAGGCTGCGGGCTATGGCTACACCTTC. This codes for CASSPREAAGYGYTF.